What follows are 15 T cell receptor beta chains derived from one specimen sequenced in a study of radiotherapy plus CTLA-4 blockade in lung cancer. TCRdb's copy holds only in-frame clones and misses some; the assay was immunoSEQ multiplex PCR. The sample lists about 48,000 clones; less than 90% were seen once. Sequenced here: peripheral blood, sampled from a patient treated with radiotherapy plus ipilimumab. The receptors here all came from a human donor with non-small cell lung cancer that progressed on radiotherapy plus ipilimumab. Some clones in this sample may be carry-over from other donors' samples.

CDR3 coding DNA: TGTGCCAGCAGCACTCGAGGGGGTAGCGGGGGGCTGGAGCAGTACTTC. Amino acids: CASSTRGGSGGLEQYF. The chain uses TRBV13 and TRBJ2-7; 10 bases match TRBD2. This CDR3 has 16 amino acids. Germline V gene lookup returns CDR1 PRHDT and CDR2 FYEKMQ (reference sequence). Unmatched junction bases numbered 14, after V lost 5 bases and J lost 7 bases.

This chain links TRBV5-6 with TRBJ2-3, with TRBD2 matching over 10 bases. The germline V gene encodes CDR1 SGHDT and CDR2 YYEEEE. This CDR3 contains 15 residues. Unmatched junction bases numbered 4, after V lost 4 bases and J lost 2 bases. The CDR3, as DNA: TGTGCCAGCAGCCTTAGCGGGGGGATCACAGATACGCAGTATTTT. Its protein is CASSLSGGITDTQYF. Combining the CDR3 with reference TRBV5-6 and TRBJ2-3 gives the whole variable domain DAGVTQSPTHLIKTRGQQVTLRCSPKSGHDTVSWYQQALGQGPQFIFQYYEEEERQRGNFPDRFSGHQFPNYSSELNVNALLLGDSALYLCASSLSGGITDTQYFGPGTRLTVL.

The chain combines TRBV6-1 with TRBJ1-1, with D tentatively TRBD1 (5 bases). V lost 7 bases and J lost 8, with 17 bases in between. The CDR3 contains 13 residues. The germline gives CDR1 MNHNS, CDR2 SASEGT. CDR3 loop: CASILQGLREAFF. CDR3 DNA sequence: TGTGCCAGCATTCTCCAGGGCCTGAGAGAAGCTTTCTTT.

This rearrangement joins TRBV4-2 to TRBJ2-5; 7 bases line up with TRBD1. The J call may not be correct, given that the DNA end is closer to TRBJ2-7. The CDR3 totals 15 residues. Germline V gene data show CDR1 as LGHNA and CDR2 as YNFKEQ. DNA for the CDR3: TGTGCCAGCAGCCGAGACAGGGTCGGTGCCTACGAGCAGTACTTC. Amino acids: CASSRDRVGAYEQYF.

The chain has TRBV12-2 and TRBJ2-3; the listed D gene, TRBD2, was not tested against the DNA. TRBV12-2 is described as a pseudogene. The CDR3 sequence is 14 residues long. The CDR3 DNA follows: TGTGCAAGTCGCTCGACTAGCGGCACAGATACGCAGTATTTT. Its protein is CASRSTSGTDTQYF.

The chain has TRBV5-1 and TRBJ2-2; 10 nucleotides align to TRBD2. Germline V lookup: CDR1 SGHRS, CDR2 YFSETQ. The CDR3 is 15 amino acids. V was pared by 2 bases and J by 9 bases, with 7 bases of the junction left unmatched. CDR3: CASSFSSGSRRELFF. CDR3 nucleotides: TGCGCCAGCAGCTTCTCTAGCGGGAGCAGGCGGGAGCTGTTTTTT.

The chain carries TRBV5-5 and TRBJ1-1; 8 bases agree with TRBD1. The CDR3 spans 16 residues. Germline CDR1 reads SGHKS; CDR2 reads YYEKEE (reference sequence). V was clipped by 4 bases and J by 0 bases; unmatched bases: 8. CDR3 sequence (DNA): TGTGCCAGCAGCCGCGGACAGGGCGGAATGAACACTGAAGCTTTCTTT. It translates to CASSRGQGGMNTEAFF.

The chain has TRBV27 and TRBJ1-2; 7 bases are shared with TRBD1. The CDR3 totals 13 residues. Per the germline V gene, CDR1 is MNHEY and CDR2 is SMNVEV (reference sequence). V was clipped by 5 bases and J by 8 bases; unmatched bases: 8. CDR3 residues: CASSIGTDRGYTF. The CDR3, as DNA: TGTGCCAGCAGTATAGGGACAGATCGGGGCTACACCTTC.

The CDR3: CASSLWDYSNQPQHF. The CDR3 DNA reads as TGTGCCAGTAGTCTCTGGGACTATAGCAATCAGCCCCAGCATTTT. The rearrangement joins TRBV19 to TRBJ1-5; the D gene is possibly TRBD1 (5 bases). The germline V gene has CDR1 LNHDA and CDR2 SQIVND (reference sequence). V was clipped by 5 bases and J by 0 bases, with 11 bases between them. The CDR3 is 15 amino acids.

The chain has TRBV6-5 and TRBJ1-1; TRBD1 matches at 9 bases. Per germline, CDR1 MNHEY and CDR2 SVGAGI. V lost 6 bases and J lost 2; bases outside the gene matches: 7. This CDR3 is built from 15 residues. The CDR3: CASRRPGQGNTEAFF. As DNA, the CDR3 is TGTGCCAGCAGGCGACCGGGACAGGGTAACACTGAAGCTTTCTTT.

By sample fraction, this clone is medium-sized. This sequence joins TRBV11-2 and TRBJ1-2; a weak D match, TRBD1 (6 bases). Trimming shortened V by 5 bases and J by 8 bases, and 18 bases separated the two germline ends. This CDR3 has 14 amino acids. Per germline, CDR1 SGHAT and CDR2 FQNNGV. The CDR3 bases are TGTGCCAGCAGCGGAGGAGGACAGTATTCCGGCTACACCTTC. Its protein is CASSGGGQYSGYTF.

The chain couples TRBV2 to TRBJ2-2, with 7 bases matching TRBD1. The junction had 3 bases not matched to a gene; V was cut back by 7 bases and J by 1 base. Germline CDR1 SNHLY, CDR2 FYNNEI. There are 14 residues in the CDR3. This CDR3 is CASIRDRNTGELFF. The CDR3, as DNA: TGTGCCAGCATCCGGGACAGGAACACCGGGGAGCTGTTTTTT.

The chain recombines TRBV6-4 with TRBJ2-3; TRBD2 agrees at 9 bases. The V gene end was trimmed by 6 bases and the J gene end by 8 bases; junction bases not matched to a gene: 12. The CDR3 consists of 15 residues. CDR1 and CDR2 (germline): MRHNA, SNTAGT. The CDR3 loop reads CASRSTASGMGTQYF. The CDR3, as DNA: TGTGCCAGCAGGTCGACGGCTAGCGGGATGGGTACGCAGTATTTT.

V gene TRBV19 combines with J gene TRBJ2-7, with 7 bases aligning to TRBD2. Per germline, CDR1 LNHDA and CDR2 SQIVND (reference sequence). The V gene end was trimmed by 9 bases and the J gene end by 0 bases; junction bases not matched to a gene: 8. This CDR3 contains 14 residues. Here the CDR3 reads CASRERGSSYEQYF. The DNA of the CDR3 is TGTGCCAGCAGGGAGCGCGGGAGCTCCTACGAGCAGTACTTC. The variable domain in full, with the rest retrieved from reference TRBV19 and TRBJ2-7, is DGGITQSPKYLFRKEGQNVTLSCEQNLNHDAMYWYRQDPGQGLRLIYYSQIVNDFQKGDIAEGYSVSREKKESFPLTVTSAQKNPTAFYLCASRERGSSYEQYFGPGTRLTVT.

The rearrangement links TRBV27 to TRBJ2-7, with TRBD2 matching over 7 bases. Germline assignment: CDR1 MNHEY and CDR2 SMNVEV (reference sequence). With V trimmed by 2 bases and J by 4 bases, 8 bases remained unmatched. This CDR3 has 15 amino acids. In DNA, the CDR3 is TGTGCCAGCAGTTTACGACTAGCTCGGGCGTACGAGCAGTACTTC. Amino acids: CASSLRLARAYEQYF.